This T cell receptor (beta chain) derives from a study of T-cell reconstitution after alpha-beta-depleted transplantation in children. Findings and caveats of the study: Expanded clones from the graft, numbering several hundred, reportedly supplied alpha-beta T cells about two months after transplant.

V gave up 2 bases and J gave up 7 bases, with 15 bases separating them. Germline CDR1 MGHDK, CDR2 SYGVNS. The CDR3 is 15 residues long. This clonotype has just a few counts. Its antigen is as yet unknown. Unique molecular identifiers were used to barcode this TCRbeta library. TCRdb fed the PCR reads into MiXCR, producing one record per CDR3 protein. Here the sample spans 300,000 to 350,000 distinct CDR3 sequences, roughly 17% being singletons. The receptor comes from a male patient under 10 years old who had a stem cell transplant for acute lymphoblastic leukemia, so the T cells may come from the graft donor. The sequencing here drew on PBMCs, mostly from graft donor cells, taken 360 days after TCRalphabeta/CD19-depleted stem cell transplant. The rearrangement joins TRBV25-1 to TRBJ2-4; tentatively, D is TRBD1 or TRBD2 (7 bases each). The CDR3 here is CASSEGRGRGNIQYF. Here the CDR3 DNA reads TGTGCCAGCAGTGAAGGGAGGGGGCGGGGGAACATTCAGTACTTC.